A selection of T cell receptor beta chains follows, all from one sample in a study of blood T cell repertoires in COVID-19. Profiling relied on immunoSEQ multiplex PCR, and the TCRdb table lists in-frame clones only, not all of them. The data show about 260,000 clones, approximately 91% seen once. Sequencing used peripheral blood. Every receptor here comes from a person under 35 with COVID-19, enrolled during active disease. Both conserved end residues are part of each CDR3. The order of the fields is J gene, clone size, D gene, V gene, CDR3 protein, CDR3 DNA. The D gene is left open where the match is weak. The size of a clone is reported for some rows only, either as once, few or many, or as a class for expanded clones.

J: TRBJ1-6; size: .; D: .; V: TRBV6-4; CDR3: CASSVGGSTAPLHF; DNA: TGTGCCAGCAGTGTAGGAGGGTCCACAGCACCCCTCCACTTT
J: TRBJ2-2; size: .; D: TRBD2; V: TRBV7-9; CDR3: CASSFSGSGDTGELFF; DNA: TGTGCCAGCAGCTTTAGCGGGAGCGGGGACACCGGGGAGCTGTTTTTT
J: TRBJ1-1; size: .; D: .; V: TRBV5-1; CDR3: CASSPEGMNTEAFF; DNA: TGCGCCAGCAGCCCGGAGGGAATGAACACTGAAGCTTTCTTT
J: TRBJ1-6; size: .; D: .; V: TRBV7-9; CDR3: CASSLYNSPLHF; DNA: TGTGCCAGCAGCCTCTATAATTCACCCCTCCACTTT
J: TRBJ2-5; size: .; D: TRBD2; V: TRBV14; CDR3: CASSQTRTSGSLETQYF; DNA: TGTGCCAGCAGCCAGACCCGGACTAGCGGGAGTTTAGAGACCCAGTACTTC
J: TRBJ2-1; size: .; D: TRBD2; V: TRBV27; CDR3: CASSPGLAGREQFF; DNA: TGTGCCAGCAGCCCGGGACTAGCGGGAAGGGAGCAGTTCTTC
J: TRBJ2-1; size: .; D: .; V: TRBV29-1; CDR3: CSVYRGEQFF; DNA: TGCAGCGTTTATCGGGGTGAGCAGTTCTTC
J: TRBJ2-7; size: .; D: .; V: TRBV19; CDR3: CASSIDGRGKYEQYF; DNA: TGTGCCAGTAGTATAGACGGCCGAGGGAAATACGAGCAGTACTTC
J: TRBJ2-7; size: .; D: .; V: TRBV27; CDR3: CASSLIQVPDEQYF; DNA: TGTGCCAGCAGTTTAATTCAGGTTCCGGACGAGCAGTACTTC
J: TRBJ1-5; size: .; D: .; V: TRBV7-9; CDR3: CASSLTDQPQHF; DNA: TGTGCCAGCAGCTTGACAGATCAGCCCCAGCATTTT
J: TRBJ2-7; size: .; D: .; V: TRBV29-1; CDR3: CSVEATDATYEQYF; DNA: TGCAGCGTGGAGGCCACGGATGCCACCTACGAGCAGTACTTC
J: TRBJ2-7; size: once; D: .; V: TRBV27; CDR3: CASSPTTGEHYEQYF; DNA: TGTGCCAGCAGTCCTACGACAGGAGAACATTACGAGCAGTACTTC
J: TRBJ1-4; size: .; D: .; V: TRBV24-1; CDR3: CATSDLGGRKLFF; DNA: TGTGCCACCAGTGATTTGGGCGGGAGAAAACTGTTTTTT
J: TRBJ1-1; size: .; D: .; V: TRBV28; CDR3: CASSLLNSEAFF; DNA: TGTGCCAGCAGTTTACTTAACTCTGAAGCTTTCTTT
J: TRBJ1-2; size: .; D: .; V: TRBV7-8; CDR3: CASSPYQAGNYGYTF; DNA: TGTGCCAGCAGCCCCTACCAGGCAGGGAACTATGGCTACACCTTC
J: TRBJ1-6; size: .; D: TRBD1; V: TRBV19; CDR3: CASSMGQGGSNSPLHF; DNA: TGTGCCAGTAGTATGGGACAGGGAGGAAGTAATTCACCCCTCCACTTT
J: TRBJ1-4; size: once; D: .; V: TRBV9; CDR3: CASSPQGSIEKLFF; DNA: TGTGCCAGCAGCCCGCAGGGCTCTATCGAAAAACTGTTTTTT
J: TRBJ2-2; size: .; D: TRBD1; V: TRBV19; CDR3: CASRIDRGGSGELFF; DNA: TGTGCCAGTAGGATTGACAGGGGGGGATCCGGGGAGCTGTTTTTT
J: TRBJ2-2; size: .; D: TRBD2; V: TRBV7-6; CDR3: CASSLEAGGSNTGELFF; DNA: TGTGCCAGCAGCTTAGAGGCGGGAGGATCGAACACCGGGGAGCTGTTTTTT
J: TRBJ2-3; size: once; D: TRBD2; V: TRBV12-5; CDR3: CASGLPSGGREGDTQYF; DNA: TGTGCTAGTGGTTTGCCTTCCGGAGGGCGGGAGGGAGATACGCAGTATTTT
J: TRBJ2-2; size: .; D: .; V: TRBV3-1/TRBV3-2; CDR3: CASSPTVFGELFF; DNA: TGTGCCAGCAGCCCCACAGTCTTCGGGGAGCTGTTTTTT
J: TRBJ2-2; size: once; D: .; V: TRBV9; CDR3: CASAPRAFANTGELFF; DNA: TGTGCCAGCGCCCCCAGGGCGTTCGCGAACACCGGGGAGCTGTTTTTT
J: TRBJ2-3; size: .; D: TRBD2; V: TRBV7-3; CDR3: CASSSGTSGPTDTQYF; DNA: TGTGCCAGCAGCTCTGGGACTAGCGGCCCCACAGATACGCAGTATTTT
J: TRBJ2-7; size: .; D: .; V: TRBV7-2; CDR3: CASSTDTGRVGEQYF; DNA: TGTGCCAGCAGCACCGATACAGGGAGAGTTGGCGAGCAGTACTTC
J: TRBJ2-7; size: .; D: TRBD2; V: TRBV7-6; CDR3: CASSLEATSGIYEQYF; DNA: TGTGCCAGCAGCTTAGAGGCGACTAGCGGGATTTACGAGCAGTACTTC
J: TRBJ2-3; size: .; D: .; V: TRBV6-5; CDR3: CASSPFTADTQYF; DNA: TGTGCCAGCAGTCCCTTTACGGCAGATACGCAGTATTTT
J: TRBJ2-2; size: .; D: TRBD1; V: TRBV9; CDR3: CASSPRDRGSGELFF; DNA: TGTGCCAGCAGCCCGCGGGACAGGGGATCCGGGGAGCTGTTTTTT
J: TRBJ2-7; size: .; D: .; V: TRBV28; CDR3: CASSPPTTYSYEQYF; DNA: TGTGCCAGCAGTCCCCCGACTACCTACTCCTACGAGCAGTACTTC
J: TRBJ2-7; size: .; D: TRBD1; V: TRBV5-1; CDR3: CASSFVQGSYEQYF; DNA: TGCGCCAGCAGCTTTGTACAGGGGTCGTACGAGCAGTACTTC
J: TRBJ2-1; size: .; D: TRBD2; V: TRBV6-4; CDR3: CASSPYGGSRNEQFF; DNA: TGTGCCAGCAGTCCTTACGGCGGGAGCAGGAATGAGCAGTTCTTC
J: TRBJ2-2; size: .; D: TRBD1; V: TRBV5-1; CDR3: CASSLVPMGQDDGELFF; DNA: TGCGCCAGCAGCTTGGTGCCTATGGGACAGGATGACGGGGAGCTGTTTTTT
J: TRBJ2-2; size: .; D: .; V: TRBV5-6; CDR3: CASSFVQAGELFF; DNA: TGTGCCAGCAGCTTTGTCCAGGCCGGGGAGCTGTTTTTT
J: TRBJ1-1; size: .; D: TRBD1; V: TRBV30; CDR3: CAWSVQGAGTEAFF; DNA: TGTGCCTGGAGTGTACAGGGGGCAGGGACTGAAGCTTTCTTT
J: TRBJ2-3; size: .; D: TRBD2; V: TRBV28; CDR3: CASSPSGRRADTQYF; DNA: TGTGCCAGCAGTCCTAGCGGGAGAAGAGCAGATACGCAGTATTTT
J: TRBJ1-1; size: few; D: .; V: TRBV11-2; CDR3: CASSLSGTEAFF; DNA: TGTGCCAGCAGCTTATCGGGTACTGAAGCTTTCTTT
J: TRBJ2-1; size: .; D: .; V: TRBV5-1; CDR3: CASSLTGFNEQFF; DNA: TGCGCCAGCAGCTTAACAGGGTTCAATGAGCAGTTCTTC
J: TRBJ2-1; size: .; D: TRBD2; V: TRBV24-1; CDR3: CATRPSLAGGKAYNEQFF; DNA: TGTGCCACCAGGCCCAGTCTAGCGGGAGGAAAAGCCTACAATGAGCAGTTCTTC
J: TRBJ2-1; size: .; D: TRBD2; V: TRBV13; CDR3: CASSLRGRGEQFF; DNA: TGTGCCAGCAGCTTACGTGGGAGGGGTGAGCAGTTCTTC
J: TRBJ1-5; size: .; D: .; V: TRBV6-5; CDR3: CASSYSAGLSNQPQHF; DNA: TGTGCCAGCAGTTACTCTGCCGGGTTGAGCAATCAGCCCCAGCATTTT
J: TRBJ2-7; size: .; D: .; V: TRBV5-1; CDR3: CASSLGSGPEQYF; DNA: TGCGCCAGCAGCTTGGGCAGCGGGCCCGAGCAGTACTTC
J: TRBJ2-3; size: .; D: .; V: TRBV5-1; CDR3: CASSLAGADTQYF; DNA: TGCGCCAGCAGCTTAGCCGGTGCAGATACGCAGTATTTT
J: TRBJ1-3; size: .; D: .; V: TRBV10-3; CDR3: CAISPDRSSGNTIYF; DNA: TGTGCCATCAGTCCAGACAGGTCCTCTGGAAACACCATATATTTT
J: TRBJ1-4; size: .; D: .; V: TRBV28; CDR3: CASLGEKLFF; DNA: TGTGCCAGTCTCGGTGAAAAACTGTTTTTT
J: TRBJ2-1; size: .; D: TRBD2; V: TRBV5-5; CDR3: CASSFTSGLYNEQFF; DNA: TGTGCCAGCAGCTTTACTAGCGGGTTGTACAATGAGCAGTTCTTC
J: TRBJ1-5; size: .; D: .; V: TRBV6-6; CDR3: CASSGLGNQPQHF; DNA: TGTGCCAGCAGTGGCCTTGGCAATCAGCCCCAGCATTTT
J: TRBJ2-7; size: .; D: TRBD1; V: TRBV6-5; CDR3: CASRGLGQEIREQYF; DNA: TGTGCCAGCAGGGGCCTAGGACAGGAGATTAGGGAGCAGTACTTC
J: TRBJ2-1; size: .; D: TRBD1; V: TRBV9; CDR3: CASSVGDRGYNEQFF; DNA: TGTGCCAGCAGCGTAGGGGACAGGGGATACAATGAGCAGTTCTTC
J: TRBJ1-5; size: .; D: TRBD1; V: TRBV19; CDR3: CASSSRRRQGVNQPQHF; DNA: TGTGCCAGTAGTTCAAGACGACGACAGGGGGTAAATCAGCCCCAGCATTTT
J: TRBJ1-1; size: .; D: .; V: TRBV21-1; CDR3: CASSLSPRLNTEAFF; DNA: TGTGCCAGCAGCCTTTCCCCACGGTTGAACACTGAAGCTTTCTTT
J: TRBJ2-7; size: .; D: .; V: TRBV12-3/TRBV12-4; CDR3: CASSWTAYEQYF; DNA: TGTGCCAGCAGTTGGACAGCCTACGAGCAGTACTTC